This section outlines one TCR beta chain sequence together with its context. Its specificity is not known. The sample belongs to a study of cytomegalovirus exposure and HLA in healthy donors. Findings and caveats of the study: Follow-up analysis later connected one missense variant in DCLRE1C with trimming of TCR beta V- and J-genes. The authors assumed roughly uniform sequencing depth across donors for presence/absence analyses.

Researchers ran the PCR with 60 Vbeta and 13 Jbeta primers. This table comes from immunoSEQ multiplex PCR, and its TCRdb copy is limited to in-frame clones, with some not included. Its table lists 45,000 to 60,000 clones. In germline, CDR1 is GTSNPN, CDR2 SVGIG (reference sequence). CDR3 length: 15 residues. V was pared by 1 base and J by 5 bases, with 10 bases of the junction left unmatched. The rearrangement uses TRBV30 and TRBJ1-1, with 7 bases that match TRBD1. Sequenced material: PBMCs. This clonotype originated in a male donor in good health and CMV-seronegative. CDR3 in DNA: TGTGCCTGGAGTGCCCCTGACAGGGACGGGACTGAAGCTTTCTTT. It specifies CAWSAPDRDGTEAFF.